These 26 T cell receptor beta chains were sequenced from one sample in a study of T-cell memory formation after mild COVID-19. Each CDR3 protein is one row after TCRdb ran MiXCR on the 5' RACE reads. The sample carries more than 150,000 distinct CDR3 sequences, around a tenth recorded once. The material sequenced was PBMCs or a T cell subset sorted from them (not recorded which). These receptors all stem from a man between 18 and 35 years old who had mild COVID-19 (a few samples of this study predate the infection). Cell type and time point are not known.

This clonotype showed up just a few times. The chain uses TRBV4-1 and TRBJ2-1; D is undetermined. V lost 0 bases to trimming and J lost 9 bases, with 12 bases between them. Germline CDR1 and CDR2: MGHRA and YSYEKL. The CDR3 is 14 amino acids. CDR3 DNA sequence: TGCGCCAGCAGCCAAGAATCTAGGCAGAGTGAGCAGTTCTTC. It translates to CASSQESRQSEQFF.

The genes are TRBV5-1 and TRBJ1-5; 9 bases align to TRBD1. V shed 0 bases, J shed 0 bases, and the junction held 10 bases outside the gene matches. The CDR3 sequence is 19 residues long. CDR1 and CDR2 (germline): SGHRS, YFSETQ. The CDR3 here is CASSLVPGQGLYSNQPQHF. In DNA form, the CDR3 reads TGCGCCAGCAGCTTGGTCCCGGGACAGGGCCTCTATAGCAATCAGCCCCAGCATTTT. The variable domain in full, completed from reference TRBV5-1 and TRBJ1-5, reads KAGVTQTPRYLIKTRGQQVTLSCSPISGHRSVSWYQQTPGQGLQFLFEYFSETQRNKGNFPGRFSGRQFSNSRSEMNVSTLELGDSALYLCASSLVPGQGLYSNQPQHFGDGTRLSIL.

The CDR3 here is CASSLLQGVGLETQYF. The CDR3, as DNA: TGTGCCAGCAGTCTTCTACAGGGGGTTGGTCTCGAGACCCAGTACTTC. This chain links TRBV6-5 with TRBJ2-5; TRBD1 agrees at 8 bases. The CDR3 covers 16 residues. V trimming: 5 bases; J trimming: 5 bases; junction bases outside the gene matches: 13. Germline V CDR1 and CDR2: MNHEY, SVGAGI.

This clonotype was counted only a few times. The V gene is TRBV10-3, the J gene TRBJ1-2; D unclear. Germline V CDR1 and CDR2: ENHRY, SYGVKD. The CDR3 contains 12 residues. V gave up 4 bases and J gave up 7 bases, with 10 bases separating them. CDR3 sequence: CAISADRLGYTF. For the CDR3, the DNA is TGTGCCATCAGTGCGGACCGTCTTGGCTACACCTTC.

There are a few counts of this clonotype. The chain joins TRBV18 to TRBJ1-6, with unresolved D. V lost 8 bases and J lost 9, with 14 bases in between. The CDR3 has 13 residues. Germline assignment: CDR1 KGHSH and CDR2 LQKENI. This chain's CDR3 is CASQQGEGSPLHF. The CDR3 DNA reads TGTGCCAGCCAGCAAGGTGAGGGTTCACCCCTCCACTTT. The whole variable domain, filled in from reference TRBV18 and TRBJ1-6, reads NAGVMQNPRHLVRRRGQEARLRCSPMKGHSHVYWYRQLPEEGLKFMVYLQKENIIDESGMPKERFSAEFPKEGPSILRIQQVVRGDSAAYFCASQQGEGSPLHFGNGTRLTVT.

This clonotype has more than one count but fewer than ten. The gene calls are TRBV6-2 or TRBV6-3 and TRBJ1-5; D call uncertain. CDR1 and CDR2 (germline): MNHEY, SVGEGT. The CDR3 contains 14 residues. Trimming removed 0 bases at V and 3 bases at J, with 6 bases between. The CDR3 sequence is CASSYSGHNQPQHF. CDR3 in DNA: TGTGCCAGCAGTTACTCGGGTCACAATCAGCCCCAGCATTTT.

Here the CDR3 DNA reads TGTGCCAGCAGCAAAGGCCTAGCGGTTGATGAGCAGTTCTTC. Its protein is CASSKGLAVDEQFF. The rearrangement uses TRBV7-2 and TRBJ2-1, with 7 bases identical to TRBD2. The CDR3 has 14 amino acids. CDR1 and CDR2 (germline): SGHTA, FQGNSA. J gave up 8 bases and V 5 bases, and 9 bases lay outside the gene matches.

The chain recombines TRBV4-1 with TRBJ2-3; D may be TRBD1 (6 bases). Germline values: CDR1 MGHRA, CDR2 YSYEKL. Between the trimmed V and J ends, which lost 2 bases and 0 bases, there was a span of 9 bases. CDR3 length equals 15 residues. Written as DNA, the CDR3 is TGCGCCAGCAGCCAAACCCAGGGGAGCACAGATACGCAGTATTTT. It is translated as CASSQTQGSTDTQYF.

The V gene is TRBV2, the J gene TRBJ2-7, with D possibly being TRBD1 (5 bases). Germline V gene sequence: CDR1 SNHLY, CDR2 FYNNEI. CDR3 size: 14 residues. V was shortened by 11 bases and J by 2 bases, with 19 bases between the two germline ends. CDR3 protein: CAAAGPPSPYEQYF. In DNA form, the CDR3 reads TGTGCCGCCGCAGGGCCCCCATCCCCCTACGAGCAGTACTTC. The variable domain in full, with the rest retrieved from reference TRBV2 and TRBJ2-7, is EPEVTQTPSHQVTQMGQEVILRCVPISNHLYFYWYRQILGQKVEFLVSFYNNEISEKSEIFDDQFSVERPDGSNFTLKIRSTKLEDSAMYFCAAAGPPSPYEQYFGPGTRLTVT.

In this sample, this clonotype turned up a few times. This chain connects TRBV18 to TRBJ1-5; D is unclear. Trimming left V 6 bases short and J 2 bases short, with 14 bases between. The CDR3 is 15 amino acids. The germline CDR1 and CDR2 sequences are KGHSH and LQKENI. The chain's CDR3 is CASSPGRVGNQPQHF. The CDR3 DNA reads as TGTGCCAGCTCTCCCGGGAGAGTGGGCAATCAGCCCCAGCATTTT.

The chain's CDR3 is CASSSKRGAYSDTQYF. The CDR3 bases are TGTGCCAGCAGCTCGAAGCGGGGGGCCTACTCAGATACGCAGTATTTT. The chain is built from TRBV7-2 and TRBJ2-3; the match to TRBD2 covers 9 bases. Germline V gives CDR1 SGHTA, CDR2 FQGNSA. The V segment lost 4 bases and the J segment 4 bases; nucleotides outside the gene matches: 9. CDR3 length: 16 amino acids.

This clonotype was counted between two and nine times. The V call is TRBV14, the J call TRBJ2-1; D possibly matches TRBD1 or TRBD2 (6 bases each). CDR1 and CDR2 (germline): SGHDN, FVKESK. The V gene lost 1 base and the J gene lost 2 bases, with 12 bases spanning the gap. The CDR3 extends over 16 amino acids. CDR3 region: CASSQGSGGAYNEQFF. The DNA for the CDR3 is TGTGCCAGCAGCCAAGGGTCCGGGGGCGCCTACAATGAGCAGTTCTTC.

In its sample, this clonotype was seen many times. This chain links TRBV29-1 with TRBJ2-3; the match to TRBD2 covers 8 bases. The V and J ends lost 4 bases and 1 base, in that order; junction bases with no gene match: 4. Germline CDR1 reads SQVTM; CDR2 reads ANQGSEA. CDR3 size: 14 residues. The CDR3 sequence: CSVATSGGTDTQYF. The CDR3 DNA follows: TGCAGCGTTGCTACTAGCGGAGGCACAGATACGCAGTATTTT.

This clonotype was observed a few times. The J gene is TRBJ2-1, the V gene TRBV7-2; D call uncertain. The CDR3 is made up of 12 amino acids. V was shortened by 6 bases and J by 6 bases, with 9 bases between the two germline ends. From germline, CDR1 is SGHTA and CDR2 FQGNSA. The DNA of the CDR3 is TGTGCCAGCAGTTCTATGGTCAATGAGCAGTTCTTC. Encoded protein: CASSSMVNEQFF.

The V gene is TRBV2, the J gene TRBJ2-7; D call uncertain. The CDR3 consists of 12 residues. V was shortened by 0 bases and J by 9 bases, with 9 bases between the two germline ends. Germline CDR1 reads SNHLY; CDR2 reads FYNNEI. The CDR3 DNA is TGTGCCAGCAGTGAAGCAATGCACGGGCAGTACTTC. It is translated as CASSEAMHGQYF.

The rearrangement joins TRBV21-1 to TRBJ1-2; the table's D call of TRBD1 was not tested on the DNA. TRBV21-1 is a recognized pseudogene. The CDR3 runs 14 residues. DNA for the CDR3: TGTGCCAGCAGCAAGGGCAGGGGGCGTGGTGGCTACACCTTC. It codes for CASSKGRGRGGYTF.

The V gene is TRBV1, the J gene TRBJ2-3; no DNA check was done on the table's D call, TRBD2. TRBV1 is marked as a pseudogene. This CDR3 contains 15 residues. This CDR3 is CTSSQTSGVTDTQYF. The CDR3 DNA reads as TGCACCAGCAGCCAAACTAGCGGGGTCACAGATACGCAGTATTTT.

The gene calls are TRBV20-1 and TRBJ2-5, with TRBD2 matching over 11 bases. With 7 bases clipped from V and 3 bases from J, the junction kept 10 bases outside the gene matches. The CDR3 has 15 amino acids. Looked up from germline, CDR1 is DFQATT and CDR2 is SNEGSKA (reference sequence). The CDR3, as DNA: TGCAGTGTCGACCCTGGGACTAGCGGAAAAGAGACCCAGTACTTC. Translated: CSVDPGTSGKETQYF.

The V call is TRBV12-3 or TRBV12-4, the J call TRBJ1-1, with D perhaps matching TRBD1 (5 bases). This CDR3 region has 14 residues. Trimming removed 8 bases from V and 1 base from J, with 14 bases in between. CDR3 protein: CASSKQAGNTEAFF. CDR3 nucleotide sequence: TGTGCCAGCTCGAAACAGGCAGGGAACACTGAAGCTTTCTTT.

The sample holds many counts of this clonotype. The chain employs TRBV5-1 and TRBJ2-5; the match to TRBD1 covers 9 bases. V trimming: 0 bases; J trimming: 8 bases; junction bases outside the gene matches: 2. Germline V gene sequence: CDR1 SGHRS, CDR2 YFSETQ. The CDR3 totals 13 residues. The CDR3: CASSLAGQGTQYF. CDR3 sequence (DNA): TGCGCCAGCAGCTTGGCGGGACAGGGTACCCAGTACTTC. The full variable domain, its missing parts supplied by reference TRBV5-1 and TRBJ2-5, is KAGVTQTPRYLIKTRGQQVTLSCSPISGHRSVSWYQQTPGQGLQFLFEYFSETQRNKGNFPGRFSGRQFSNSRSEMNVSTLELGDSALYLCASSLAGQGTQYFGPGTRLLVL.

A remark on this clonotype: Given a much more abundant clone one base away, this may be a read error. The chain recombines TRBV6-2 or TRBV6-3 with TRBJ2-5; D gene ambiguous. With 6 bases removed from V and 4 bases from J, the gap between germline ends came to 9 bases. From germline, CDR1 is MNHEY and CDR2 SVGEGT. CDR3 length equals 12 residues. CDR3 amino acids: CASSSERETQYF. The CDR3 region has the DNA TGTGCCAGCAGCAGCGAGCGAGAGACCCAGTACTTC.

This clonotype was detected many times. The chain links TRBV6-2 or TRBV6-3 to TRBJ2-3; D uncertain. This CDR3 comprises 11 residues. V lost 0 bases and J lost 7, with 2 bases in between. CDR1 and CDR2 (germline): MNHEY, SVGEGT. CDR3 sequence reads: CASSYSYTQYF. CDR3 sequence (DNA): TGTGCCAGCAGTTACTCCTATACGCAGTATTTT.

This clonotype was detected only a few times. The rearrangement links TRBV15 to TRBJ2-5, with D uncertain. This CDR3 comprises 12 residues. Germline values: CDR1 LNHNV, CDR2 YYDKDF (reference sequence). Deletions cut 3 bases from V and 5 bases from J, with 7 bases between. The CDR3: CATSRRLETQYF. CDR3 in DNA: TGTGCCACCAGCAGGAGGTTGGAGACCCAGTACTTC.

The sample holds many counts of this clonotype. The CDR3 DNA reads as TGCGCCAGCAGCCGCGGGGGGGTGAACACTGAAGCTTTCTTT. Residues: CASSRGGVNTEAFF. The chain links TRBV5-1 to TRBJ1-1; D may be TRBD1 (5 bases). The V gene lost 4 bases and the J gene lost 0 bases, with 10 bases spanning the gap. The CDR3 is 14 amino acids. CDR1 is SGHRS and CDR2 is YFSETQ in the germline V gene.

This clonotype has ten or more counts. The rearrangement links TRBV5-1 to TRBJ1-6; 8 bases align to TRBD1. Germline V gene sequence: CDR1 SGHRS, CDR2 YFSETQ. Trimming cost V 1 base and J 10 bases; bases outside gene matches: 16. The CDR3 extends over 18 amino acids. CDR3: CASSLSDTGGLLGSPLHF. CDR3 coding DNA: TGCGCCAGCAGCTTGTCAGACACAGGGGGTCTCCTTGGCTCACCCCTCCACTTT.

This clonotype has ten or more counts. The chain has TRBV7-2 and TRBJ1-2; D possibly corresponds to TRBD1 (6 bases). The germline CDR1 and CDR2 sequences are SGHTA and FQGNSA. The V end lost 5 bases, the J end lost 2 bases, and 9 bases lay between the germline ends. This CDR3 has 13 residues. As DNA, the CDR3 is TGTGCCAGCAGCCCGGACAGCAACTATGGCTACACCTTC. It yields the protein CASSPDSNYGYTF.